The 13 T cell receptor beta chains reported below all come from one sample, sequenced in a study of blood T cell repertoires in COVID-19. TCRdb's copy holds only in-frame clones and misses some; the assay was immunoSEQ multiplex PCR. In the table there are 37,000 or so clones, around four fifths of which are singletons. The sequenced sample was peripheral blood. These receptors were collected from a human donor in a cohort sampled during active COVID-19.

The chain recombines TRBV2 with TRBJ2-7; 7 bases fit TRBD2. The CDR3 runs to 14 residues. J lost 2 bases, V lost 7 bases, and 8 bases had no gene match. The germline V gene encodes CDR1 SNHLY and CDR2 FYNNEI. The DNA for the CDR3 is TGTGCCAGCATTCCGGGGGGTTTGGCCTACGAGCAGTACTTC. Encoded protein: CASIPGGLAYEQYF.

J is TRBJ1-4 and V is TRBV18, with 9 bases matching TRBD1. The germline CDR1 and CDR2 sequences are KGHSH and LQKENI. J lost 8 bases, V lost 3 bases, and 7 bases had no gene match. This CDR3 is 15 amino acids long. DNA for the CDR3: TGTGCCAGCTCACCCCAGGGACAGGGAAACGAAAAACTGTTTTTT. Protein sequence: CASSPQGQGNEKLFF.

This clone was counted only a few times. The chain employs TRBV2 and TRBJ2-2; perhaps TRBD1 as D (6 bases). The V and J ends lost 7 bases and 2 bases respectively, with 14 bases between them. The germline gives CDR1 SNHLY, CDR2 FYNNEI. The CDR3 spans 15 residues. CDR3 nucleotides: TGTGCCAGCAACGCCGGGACACCCAACACCGGGGAGCTGTTTTTT. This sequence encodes CASNAGTPNTGELFF.

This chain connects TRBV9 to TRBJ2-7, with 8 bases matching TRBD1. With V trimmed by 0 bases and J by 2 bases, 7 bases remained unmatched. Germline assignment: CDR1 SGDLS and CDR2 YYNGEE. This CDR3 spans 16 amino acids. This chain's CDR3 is CASSVDLDRAPYEQYF. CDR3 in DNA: TGTGCCAGCAGCGTAGACCTGGACAGGGCCCCCTACGAGCAGTACTTC.

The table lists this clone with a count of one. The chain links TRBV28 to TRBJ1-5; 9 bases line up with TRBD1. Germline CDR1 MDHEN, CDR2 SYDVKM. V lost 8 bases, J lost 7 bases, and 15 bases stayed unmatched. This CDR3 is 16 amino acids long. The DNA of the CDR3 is TGTGCCAGCTCTATAAGGGACAGGGAGACCAGCCAGCCCCAGCATTTT. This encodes CASSIRDRETSQPQHF.

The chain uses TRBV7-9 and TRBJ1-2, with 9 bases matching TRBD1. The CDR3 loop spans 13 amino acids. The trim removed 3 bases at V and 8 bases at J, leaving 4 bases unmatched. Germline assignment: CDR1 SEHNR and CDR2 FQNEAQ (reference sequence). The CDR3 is CASSLGTGQGYTF. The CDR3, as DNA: TGTGCCAGCAGCTTGGGGACAGGGCAAGGCTACACCTTC.

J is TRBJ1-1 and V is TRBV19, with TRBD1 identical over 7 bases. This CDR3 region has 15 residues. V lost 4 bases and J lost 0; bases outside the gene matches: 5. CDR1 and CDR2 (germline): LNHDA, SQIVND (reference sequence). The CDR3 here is CASSTGTDMNTEAFF. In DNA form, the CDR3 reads TGTGCCAGTAGTACCGGGACAGACATGAACACTGAAGCTTTCTTT. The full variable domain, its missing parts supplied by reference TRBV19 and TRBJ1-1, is DGGITQSPKYLFRKEGQNVTLSCEQNLNHDAMYWYRQDPGQGLRLIYYSQIVNDFQKGDIAEGYSVSREKKESFPLTVTSAQKNPTAFYLCASSTGTDMNTEAFFGQGTRLTVV.

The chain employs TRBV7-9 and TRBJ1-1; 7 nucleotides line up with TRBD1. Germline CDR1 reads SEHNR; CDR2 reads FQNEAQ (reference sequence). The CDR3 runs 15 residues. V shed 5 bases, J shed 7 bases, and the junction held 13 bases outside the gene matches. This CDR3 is CASSPGGFGTDEAFF. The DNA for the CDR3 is TGTGCCAGCAGCCCGGGGGGGTTTGGGACAGATGAAGCTTTCTTT.

CDR3 region: CASRRGGWDEQFF. CDR3 nucleotide sequence: TGTGCCAGCCGACGGGGGGGTTGGGATGAGCAGTTCTTC. This chain links TRBV12-3 or TRBV12-4 with TRBJ2-1; TRBD2 matches at 8 bases. J was trimmed by 8 bases and V by 8 bases; bases with no gene match: 8. The CDR3 covers 13 residues.

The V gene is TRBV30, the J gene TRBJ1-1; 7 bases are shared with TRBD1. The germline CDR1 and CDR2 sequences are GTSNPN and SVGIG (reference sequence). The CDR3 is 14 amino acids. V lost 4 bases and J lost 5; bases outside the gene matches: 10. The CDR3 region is CAWTLKGAGTEAFF. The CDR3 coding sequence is TGTGCCTGGACCCTAAAGGGGGCTGGGACTGAAGCTTTCTTT.

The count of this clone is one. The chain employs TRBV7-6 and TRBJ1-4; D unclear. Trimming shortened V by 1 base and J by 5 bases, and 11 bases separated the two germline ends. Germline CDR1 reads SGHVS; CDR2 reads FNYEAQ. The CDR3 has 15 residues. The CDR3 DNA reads TGTGCCAGCAGCTTAGGGTCTCCGCGGAATGAAAAACTGTTTTTT. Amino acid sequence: CASSLGSPRNEKLFF.

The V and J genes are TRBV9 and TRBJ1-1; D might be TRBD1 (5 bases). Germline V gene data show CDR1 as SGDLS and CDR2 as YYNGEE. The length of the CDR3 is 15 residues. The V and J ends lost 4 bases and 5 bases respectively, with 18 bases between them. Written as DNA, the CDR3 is TGTGCCAGCAGCCTGGGGGGGGTGGGTGGAACTGAAGCTTTCTTT. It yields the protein CASSLGGVGGTEAFF.

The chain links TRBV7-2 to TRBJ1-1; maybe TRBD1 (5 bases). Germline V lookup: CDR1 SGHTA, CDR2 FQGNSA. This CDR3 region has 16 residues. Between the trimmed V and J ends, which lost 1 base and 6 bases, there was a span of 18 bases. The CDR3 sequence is CASSLEVRGGWSEAFF. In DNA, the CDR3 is TGTGCCAGCAGCTTAGAAGTCCGGGGGGGGTGGTCTGAAGCTTTCTTT.